A selection of T cell receptor beta chains follows, all from one sample in a study of cytomegalovirus exposure and HLA in healthy donors. Some clones are missing from TCRdb's copy, which holds only in-frame ones; the method was immunoSEQ multiplex PCR. The top ten clones hold approximately 12% of a sample with 35,000 to 45,000 clones, about two thirds of them seen once. Material for sequencing was PBMCs. The receptors originated from a man aged 55 to 70 in good health and CMV-seropositive. Each CDR3 is given with its conserved first and last residue. The D gene is left open where the match is weak. For some rows the clone size is stated as once, few or many, or as a class when expanded; others skip it.

j_call d_call v_call clone_size cdr3_aa cdr3_nt
TRBJ2-7 TRBD2 TRBV29-1 few CSVAVAGGYEQYF TGCAGCGTTGCTGTAGCGGGAGGATACGAGCAGTACTTC
TRBJ1-3 NA TRBV6-1 NA CASWGKISGNTIYF TGTGCCAGCTGGGGCAAGATCTCTGGAAACACCATATATTTT
TRBJ2-3 NA TRBV5-4 NA CASSLVSADTQYF TGTGCCAGCAGCTTGGTTTCGGCAGATACGCAGTATTTT
TRBJ1-2 NA TRBV30 once CAWSGQLISGYTF TGTGCCTGGAGTGGTCAACTAATCTCTGGCTACACCTTC
TRBJ2-5 TRBD2 TRBV6-1 NA CASSEHGTSGLQETQYF TGTGCCAGCAGTGAACACGGGACTAGCGGGTTACAAGAGACCCAGTACTTC
TRBJ1-1 NA TRBV10-3 few CAISGDWNTEAFF TGTGCCATCAGTGGGGACTGGAACACTGAAGCTTTCTTT
TRBJ1-2 TRBD1 TRBV6-1 NA CASRQGSNYGYTF TGTGCCAGCAGACAGGGGAGTAACTATGGCTACACCTTC
TRBJ2-7 TRBD1 TRBV6-1 NA CASSGGQLYEQYF TGTGCCAGCAGTGGGGGACAGCTATACGAGCAGTACTTC
TRBJ2-7 TRBD2 TRBV19 NA CASSIGLAASYEQYF TGTGCCAGTAGTATTGGACTAGCGGCCTCCTACGAGCAGTACTTC
TRBJ2-2 TRBD1 TRBV29-1 NA CSVRDPTGKTGELFF TGCAGCGTGCGCGATCCGACAGGGAAAACCGGGGAGCTGTTTTTT
TRBJ2-7 NA TRBV5-1 NA CASSLDRVRSEQYF TGCGCCAGCAGCTTGGACAGGGTGAGGAGCGAGCAGTACTTC
TRBJ2-3 TRBD2 TRBV30 NA CAWSVGTSGRTDTQYF TGTGCCTGGAGTGTCGGGACTAGCGGGAGGACGGATACGCAGTATTTT
TRBJ1-1 TRBD1 TRBV28 NA CASRRRTGGTEAFF TGTGCCAGCAGGCGGCGGACAGGGGGCACTGAAGCTTTCTTT
TRBJ2-1 TRBD2 TRBV30 NA CAWSGQLAGGRNEQFF TGTGCCTGGAGTGGACAACTAGCGGGAGGTCGGAACGAGCAGTTCTTC
TRBJ2-2 TRBD1 TRBV5-1 few CASSLSGGETGELFF TGCGCCAGCAGCTTGTCAGGGGGCGAGACCGGGGAGCTGTTTTTT
TRBJ2-1 NA TRBV7-2 NA CASSLGLNEQFF TGTGCCAGCAGCCTGGGACTCAATGAGCAGTTCTTC
TRBJ2-2 TRBD1 TRBV30 NA CAWSRSRDRSTGELFF TGTGCCTGGAGCCGAAGCCGGGACAGAAGCACCGGGGAGCTGTTTTTT
TRBJ2-1 TRBD2 TRBV7-3 NA CASSLSGSPNNEQFF TGTGCCAGCAGCTTAAGCGGGAGCCCCAACAATGAGCAGTTCTTC
TRBJ1-2 NA TRBV5-4 NA CASSDRQRYGYTF TGTGCCAGCAGCGATCGACAGCGTTATGGCTACACCTTC
TRBJ2-3 TRBD1 TRBV19 NA CASSRQGYADTQYF TGTGCCAGTAGTAGACAGGGTTACGCAGATACGCAGTATTTT
TRBJ2-7 TRBD2 TRBV7-2 few CASSLTGGSTSYEQYF TGTGCCAGCAGCCTGACGGGAGGCTCGACCTCCTACGAGCAGTACTTC
TRBJ1-5 TRBD1 TRBV4-1 few CASSLGQGNQPQHF TGCGCCAGCAGCCTGGGACAGGGCAATCAGCCCCAGCATTTT
TRBJ2-3 TRBD2 TRBV7-3 few CASSLRGLAGDTQYF TGTGCCAGCAGCCTCAGGGGACTAGCGGGAGATACGCAGTATTTT
TRBJ2-7 TRBD2 TRBV6-6 once CASSYLGLGNEQYF TGTGCCAGCAGTTACTTGGGACTAGGGAACGAGCAGTACTTC
TRBJ2-7 TRBD1 TRBV12-5 NA CASGLVTGGTFYEQYF TGTGCTAGTGGTTTGGTTACAGGGGGCACCTTCTACGAGCAGTACTTC
TRBJ2-3 TRBD2 TRBV2 NA CATVLAGKGDTQYF TGTGCCACCGTACTAGCGGGGAAGGGGGATACGCAGTATTTT
TRBJ1-1 NA TRBV28 NA CASSLAHTEAFF TGTGCCAGCAGTTTGGCACACACTGAAGCTTTCTTT
TRBJ2-7 NA TRBV11-2 NA CASSGTWSYEQYF TGTGCCAGCAGCGGGACATGGTCCTACGAGCAGTACTTC
TRBJ2-7 TRBD1 TRBV6-5 NA CASSHTGEYAYEQYF TGTGCCAGCAGTCATACAGGGGAGTACGCCTACGAGCAGTACTTC